The 22 T cell receptor beta chains reported below all come from one sample, sequenced in a study of OX40 agonist ivuxolimab in advanced cancers. The protocol used for the library was the immunoSEQ multiplex PCR assay. TCRdb mirrors the immuneACCESS table, restricted to in-frame sequences. Some clones are absent from its copies; in checked studies, under half trace to an unresolved V gene, and the reason for the others is unknown. This sample is represented by 100,000 or so clones; less than 95% of them were singletons. The leading ten clones occupy approximately 0.31% of the sample. This specimen consisted of CD4+ or CD8+ T cells sorted from blood, obtained in a trial of the OX40 agonist ivuxolimab. These receptors all stem from an adult with an advanced solid tumor such as melanoma, head and neck, liver or kidney cancer.

The V call is TRBV28, the J call TRBJ1-5; D is possibly TRBD1 (5 bases). Germline V gene lookup returns CDR1 MDHEN and CDR2 SYDVKM. Trimming removed 4 bases from V and 6 bases from J, with 7 bases in between. The CDR3 extends over 12 amino acids. CDR3 residues: CASSSRGQPQHF. CDR3 nucleotide sequence: TGTGCCAGCAGTTCAAGGGGTCAGCCCCAGCATTTT.

This clone was picked up one time. The gene calls are TRBV28 and TRBJ2-3; 8 positions agree with TRBD1. CDR3 size: 16 residues. The ends lost 5 bases at V and 5 bases at J; junction bases unmatched: 12. Germline CDR1 MDHEN, CDR2 SYDVKM. DNA of the CDR3: TGTGCCAGCAGTCCGAGACAGGGGCCTTTGCTAGATACGCAGTATTTT. Translation gives CASSPRQGPLLDTQYF. The whole variable domain, filled in from reference TRBV28 and TRBJ2-3, reads DVKVTQSSRYLVKRTGEKVFLECVQDMDHENMFWYRQDPGLGLRLIYFSYDVKMKEKGDIPEGYSVSREKKERFSLILESASTNQTSMYLCASSPRQGPLLDTQYFGPGTRLTVL.

The chain carries TRBV15 and TRBJ2-2, with D possibly called TRBD1 or TRBD2 (5 bases each). The CDR3 sequence is 14 residues long. The germline V gene has CDR1 LNHNV and CDR2 YYDKDF (reference sequence). V lost 3 bases and J lost 0, with 5 bases in between. The CDR3 sequence: CATSRGANTGELFF. DNA for the CDR3: TGTGCCACCAGCAGGGGGGCGAACACCGGGGAGCTGTTTTTT.

This clone showed up just once. J is TRBJ2-1 and V is TRBV27, with 8 bases aligning to TRBD2. CDR1 and CDR2 from the germline V gene are MNHEY and SMNVEV (reference sequence). J lost 4 bases, V lost 4 bases, and 9 bases had no gene match. The CDR3 length is 16 residues. The CDR3 here is CASSSTSGRTYNEQFF. The CDR3 DNA reads TGTGCCAGCAGTTCCACTAGCGGAAGAACATACAATGAGCAGTTCTTC.

The J gene is TRBJ1-2, the V gene TRBV6-6; a weak D match, TRBD1 (5 bases). The germline CDR1 and CDR2 sequences are MNHNY and SVGAGI (reference sequence). V lost 6 bases to trimming and J lost 4 bases, with 12 bases between them. CDR3 length: 13 residues. The chain's CDR3 is CASRTTAGYGYTF. CDR3 DNA: TGTGCCAGCAGGACGACAGCTGGCTATGGCTACACCTTC.

This chain links TRBV4-3 with TRBJ2-6, with 10 bases that match TRBD2. Germline V gives CDR1 LGHNA, CDR2 YSLEER. Trimming removed 1 base from V and 1 base from J; junction bases left unmatched: 7. CDR3 size: 19 residues. The CDR3 DNA is TGCGCCAGCAGCCAAGTGGGGGCTAGCGGGAGTTCTGGGGCCAACGTCCTGACTTTC. Amino acid sequence: CASSQVGASGSSGANVLTF.

CDR3 nucleotides: TGTGCCAGCAGTGGCTTGGGTAAGGGGAACACTGAAGCTTTCTTT. Its protein is CASSGLGKGNTEAFF. V and J are TRBV2 and TRBJ1-1, with D unresolved. Germline assignment: CDR1 SNHLY and CDR2 FYNNEI. This CDR3 comprises 15 residues. Deletions cut 4 bases from V and 1 base from J, with 13 bases between. The full variable domain, its missing parts supplied by reference TRBV2 and TRBJ1-1, is EPEVTQTPSHQVTQMGQEVILRCVPISNHLYFYWYRQILGQKVEFLVSFYNNEISEKSEIFDDQFSVERPDGSNFTLKIRSTKLEDSAMYFCASSGLGKGNTEAFFGQGTRLTVV.

The chain has TRBV4-3 and TRBJ2-7, with TRBD2 matching 7 bases. Germline CDR1 and CDR2: LGHNA and YSLEER. V shed 0 bases, J shed 2 bases, and the junction held 4 bases outside the gene matches. This CDR3 has 15 residues. DNA of the CDR3: TGCGCCAGCAGCCAAGACCACGGGGGGACCTACGAGCAGTACTTC. Translated, it gives CASSQDHGGTYEQYF.

The V call is TRBV18, the J call TRBJ2-1; 8 bases agree with TRBD2. V dropped 8 bases and J dropped 7; count of bases not matched to a gene: 25. CDR3 size: 19 residues. From germline, CDR1 is KGHSH and CDR2 LQKENI. Here the CDR3 DNA reads TGTGCCAGCACCCCCCGGACTCTAGCGGGCGGGGCCAACTTGAATGAGCAGTTCTTC. This sequence encodes CASTPRTLAGGANLNEQFF.

For the CDR3, the DNA is TGTGCCTGGAGTAGGGGCTCCACCGGGGAGCTGTTTTTT. Encoded protein: CAWSRGSTGELFF. The J gene is TRBJ2-2, the V gene TRBV30, with D possibly matching TRBD1 (5 bases). V was cut by 2 bases and J by 4 bases, with 8 bases left in between. The CDR3 extends over 13 amino acids. Germline V gives CDR1 GTSNPN, CDR2 SVGIG (reference sequence). The whole variable domain, remainder taken from reference TRBV30 and TRBJ2-2, is SQTIHQWPATLVQPVGSPLSLECTVEGTSNPNLYWYRQAAGRGLQLLFYSVGIGQISSEVPQNLSASRPQDRQFILSSKKLLLSDSGFYLCAWSRGSTGELFFGEGSRLTVL.

The chain carries TRBV5-1 and TRBJ2-1; either TRBD1 or TRBD2 may fit D (5 bases each). Trimming left V 5 bases short and J 6 bases short, with 30 bases between. Germline CDR1 SGHRS, CDR2 YFSETQ. The CDR3 has 19 residues. The CDR3 sequence: CASRAFAGTTGGLGNEQFF. CDR3 coding DNA: TGCGCCAGCAGGGCCTTTGCTGGGACCACCGGCGGGCTTGGCAATGAGCAGTTCTTC.

V usage is TRBV5-1 and J usage is TRBJ2-7, with unresolved D. The CDR3 has 14 residues. Germline V gene data show CDR1 as SGHRS and CDR2 as YFSETQ. V dropped 0 bases and J dropped 0 bases, with 7 bases sitting between them. The CDR3 reads CASSLVPSSYEQYF. In nucleotides, the CDR3 is TGCGCCAGCAGCTTGGTTCCTAGCTCCTACGAGCAGTACTTC.

The chain combines TRBV7-8 with TRBJ1-1, with 10 nucleotides matching TRBD1. The CDR3 contains 16 residues. Trimming cost V 3 bases and J 0 bases; bases outside gene matches: 4. Germline lookup yields CDR1 SGHVS and CDR2 FQNEAQ. The CDR3 nucleotides are TGTGCCAGCAGCTTGGGACAGGGGATGATGAACACTGAAGCTTTCTTT. Its protein is CASSLGQGMMNTEAFF.

The chain uses TRBV28 and TRBJ2-7; TRBD2 is a possible D gene (5 bases). This CDR3 is built from 13 residues. The germline gives CDR1 MDHEN, CDR2 SYDVKM. Trimming cost V 7 bases and J 3 bases, with 13 bases left between them. The DNA for the CDR3 is TGTGCCAGCACCGCCGGGGTCAACTACGAGCAGTACTTC. The encoded protein is CASTAGVNYEQYF.

The chain joins TRBV9 to TRBJ2-7; D possibly matches TRBD1 or TRBD2 (6 bases each). The V and J ends lost 0 bases and 0 bases respectively, with 13 bases between them. Per germline, CDR1 SGDLS and CDR2 YYNGEE. This CDR3 has 16 residues. For the CDR3, the DNA is TGTGCCAGCAGCGTAGGGGGGGCTCCGAACTCCTACGAGCAGTACTTC. Its translation: CASSVGGAPNSYEQYF. The variable domain in full, with the rest retrieved from reference TRBV9 and TRBJ2-7, is DSGVTQTPKHLITATGQRVTLRCSPRSGDLSVYWYQQSLDQGLQFLIQYYNGEERAKGNILERFSAQQFPDLHSELNLSSLELGDSALYFCASSVGGAPNSYEQYFGPGTRLTVT.

This chain uses TRBV19 with TRBJ2-7, with 8 nucleotides matching TRBD2. The CDR3 length is 15 residues. Germline V gene sequence: CDR1 LNHDA, CDR2 SQIVND (reference sequence). J was trimmed by 1 base and V by 3 bases; bases with no gene match: 5. CDR3 bases: TGTGCCAGTAGTATTGAGGCTAGCGGGTCCTACGAGCAGTACTTC. It is translated as CASSIEASGSYEQYF.

This clone was detected only a few times. This chain uses TRBV11-2 with TRBJ1-1; D is ambiguous. The CDR3 runs to 16 residues. CDR1 SGHAT and CDR2 FQNNGV come from the germline V gene. Trimming left V 5 bases short and J 5 bases short, with 21 bases between. CDR3 region: CASSDSRTPSGTEAFF. DNA of the CDR3: TGTGCCAGCAGCGATTCCCGGACCCCAAGTGGAACTGAAGCTTTCTTT.

This chain uses TRBV2 with TRBJ2-4, with D perhaps being TRBD1 or TRBD2 (5 bases each). Trimming took 6 bases from V and 8 from J, leaving 14 bases between them. Germline CDR1 reads SNHLY; CDR2 reads FYNNEI. The CDR3 length is 13 residues. CDR3 in amino acids: CASRGDHSDIQYF. CDR3 sequence (DNA): TGTGCCAGCAGAGGGGACCACAGTGACATTCAGTACTTC.

The chain links TRBV5-4 to TRBJ1-4, with 10 bases matching TRBD1. The V and J ends lost 4 bases and 8 bases, in that order; junction bases with no gene match: 8. This CDR3 spans 15 amino acids. From germline, CDR1 is SGHNT and CDR2 YYREEE (reference sequence). The CDR3: CASSITGTGDEKLFF. Written as DNA, the CDR3 is TGTGCCAGCAGCATAACCGGGACAGGGGACGAAAAACTGTTTTTT.

As regards this clone: Distinct nucleotide sequences in the sample also encode this CDR3. The V call is TRBV2, the J call TRBJ2-5; D tentatively reads TRBD1 or TRBD2 (5 bases each). Germline V gene data show CDR1 as SNHLY and CDR2 as FYNNEI. Trimming cost V 3 bases and J 5 bases, with 10 bases left between them. The CDR3 runs 13 residues. The CDR3 bases are TGTGCCAGCAGTGAGTTAGAGGGGGAGACCCAGTACTTC. Encoded protein: CASSELEGETQYF.

The chain carries TRBV7-2 and TRBJ2-5; D remains unclear. This CDR3 is 13 amino acids long. The germline CDR1 and CDR2 sequences are SGHTA and FQGNSA. V was trimmed by 1 base and J by 3 bases, leaving 6 bases between them. The CDR3 is CASSLGSKETQYF. CDR3 coding DNA: TGTGCCAGCAGCTTAGGTAGCAAAGAGACCCAGTACTTC.

The chain employs TRBV25-1 and TRBJ1-2; D gene unclear. Germline CDR1 reads MGHDK; CDR2 reads SYGVNS. This CDR3 has 12 residues. V lost 4 bases and J 2 bases, leaving 5 bases between the germline ends. The DNA of the CDR3 is TGTGCCAGCAGTGCCGGGAACTATGGCTACACCTTC. Translation: CASSAGNYGYTF.